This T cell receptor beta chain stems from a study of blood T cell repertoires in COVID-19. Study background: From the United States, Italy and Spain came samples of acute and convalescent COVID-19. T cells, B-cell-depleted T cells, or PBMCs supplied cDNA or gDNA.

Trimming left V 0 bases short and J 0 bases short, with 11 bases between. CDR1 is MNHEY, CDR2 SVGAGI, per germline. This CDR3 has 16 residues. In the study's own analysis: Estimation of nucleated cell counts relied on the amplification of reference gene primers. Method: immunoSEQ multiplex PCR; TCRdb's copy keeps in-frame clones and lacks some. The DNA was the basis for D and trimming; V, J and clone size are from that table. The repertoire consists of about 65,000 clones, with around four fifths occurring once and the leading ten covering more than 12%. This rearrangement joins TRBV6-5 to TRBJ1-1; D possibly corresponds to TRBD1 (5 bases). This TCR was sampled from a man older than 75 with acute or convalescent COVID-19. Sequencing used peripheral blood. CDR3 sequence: CASSYSNQGLNTEAFF. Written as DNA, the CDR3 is TGTGCCAGCAGTTACTCGAATCAGGGCCTGAACACTGAAGCTTTCTTT.